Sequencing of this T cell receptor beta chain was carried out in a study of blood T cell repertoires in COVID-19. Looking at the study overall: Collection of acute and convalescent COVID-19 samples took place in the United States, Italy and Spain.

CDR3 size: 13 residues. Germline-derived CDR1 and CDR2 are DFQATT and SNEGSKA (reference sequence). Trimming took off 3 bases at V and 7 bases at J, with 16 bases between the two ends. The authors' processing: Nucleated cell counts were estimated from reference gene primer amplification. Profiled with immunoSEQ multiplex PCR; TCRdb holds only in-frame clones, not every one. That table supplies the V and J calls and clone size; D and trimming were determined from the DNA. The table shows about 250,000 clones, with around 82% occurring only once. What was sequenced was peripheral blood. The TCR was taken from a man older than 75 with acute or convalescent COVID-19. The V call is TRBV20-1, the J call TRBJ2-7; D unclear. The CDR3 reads CSASETVNWEQYF. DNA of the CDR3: TGCAGTGCTAGTGAGACTGTGAACTGGGAGCAGTACTTC.